This TCR beta chain was captured in a study of T cell responses to AZD1222 COVID-19 vaccine. Study context: Whether given at about 4 or about 12 weeks, second doses were pooled.

Trimming cost V 4 bases and J 2 bases, with 4 bases left between them. Germline CDR1 and CDR2: MDHEN and SYDVKM. The length of the CDR3 is 12 residues. TCRdb keeps only in-frame clones here, not all; method: immunoSEQ multiplex PCR. The sample has about 120,000 clones; about 90% are singletons. Broader study findings: Every sample of the repertoires postdated the peak T cell response. Close to half of all spike-specific TCRs reportedly target regions of the variants that are unmutated. Clonal diversity may have been underestimated in mostly white British donors.

About this clone itself: Its cognate antigen is unknown.

The chain links TRBV28 to TRBJ2-3; D call uncertain. The sequence came from an adult in good health. The sequencing used peripheral blood, collected on day 0 of AZD1222 vaccination. The CDR3 is CASSSPTDTQYF. Written as DNA, the CDR3 is TGTGCCAGCAGTTCTCCCACAGATACGCAGTATTTT.